Described below is a single T cell receptor beta chain sequence and its context. The target antigen is unknown. It was with 60 Vbeta and 13 Jbeta primers that the PCR ran. Data came from immunoSEQ multiplex PCR; TCRdb stores just in-frame clones and leaves some out. The sample lists 95,000 to 150,000 clones, 75% to 90% occurring once. CDR3 size: 15 residues. Germline lookup yields CDR1 LNHDA and CDR2 SQIVND (reference sequence). After removal of 5 bases from V and 3 bases from J, the junction contained 6 bases not matched to a gene. These data are taken from a study of cytomegalovirus exposure and HLA in healthy donors. Study results and caveats: TCR beta chain V- and J-gene trimming was linked, in a later analysis, to a missense variant in DCLRE1C.

The source material was PBMCs. V and J are TRBV19 and TRBJ2-3, with 9 bases matching TRBD1. The TCR was taken from a man aged 30 to 45 in good health and CMV-seropositive. The CDR3 bases are TGTGCCAGTAGTTCGCGGACAGGGGAGACAGATACGCAGTATTTT. Its protein is CASSSRTGETDTQYF.